Listed below are T cell receptor beta chains from one sample, sequenced in a study of blood T cell repertoires in COVID-19. Clones were sequenced by immunoSEQ multiplex PCR, and TCRdb holds only the in-frame ones, with some missing. This table has over 75,000 clones, 60% to 85% appearing once. The sequenced sample was peripheral blood. Receptors were obtained from a man in his forties or fifties who had recovered from COVID-19. Each CDR3 is given with its conserved first and last residue. D genes are given only for firm matches. Clone sizes are given selectively: once, few, many, or a class where the clone is expanded.

TRBJ1-1	-	TRBD1	TRBV25-1	CASRGGDRVNTEAFF	TGTGCCAGCAGGGGGGGGGACAGGGTTAACACTGAAGCTTTCTTT
TRBJ2-2	-	TRBD2	TRBV9	CASSARGGASATGELFF	TGTGCCAGCAGCGCCCGCGGGGGGGCTAGCGCGACCGGGGAGCTGTTTTTT
TRBJ1-4	-	TRBD1	TRBV30	CAWSSSMRGQGKKLFF	TGTGCCTGGAGCTCTTCAATGAGGGGACAGGGGAAAAAACTGTTTTTT
TRBJ1-1	-	TRBD1	TRBV30	CAWSVQGASEAFF	TGTGCCTGGAGTGTACAGGGGGCGTCTGAAGCTTTCTTT
TRBJ2-1	-	TRBD2	TRBV20-1	CSASGTSGRGSYNEQFF	TGCAGTGCGAGTGGGACTAGCGGGAGGGGGTCCTACAATGAGCAGTTCTTC
TRBJ1-3	-	-	TRBV6-5	CASRGGGSGNTIYF	TGTGCCAGCAGAGGGGGGGGCTCTGGAAACACCATATATTTT
TRBJ2-5	-	-	TRBV11-3	CASNRADQETQYF	TGTGCCAGCAACAGGGCAGACCAAGAGACCCAGTACTTC
TRBJ1-2	-	-	TRBV27	CASSLYGRVGVNNYGYTF	TGTGCCAGCAGTTTATACGGGCGCGTCGGGGTAAACAACTATGGCTACACCTTC
TRBJ2-3	-	-	TRBV29-1	CSGDEGADTQYF	TGCAGCGGTGACGAAGGGGCAGATACGCAGTATTTT
TRBJ1-6	-	-	TRBV7-2	CASSLEWAGLGSPLHF	TGTGCCAGCAGCTTAGAATGGGCGGGGCTGGGTTCACCCCTCCACTTT
TRBJ1-1	many	-	TRBV18	CASSPLIEAEAFF	TGTGCCAGCTCACCACTTATTGAGGCTGAAGCTTTCTTT
TRBJ2-7	-	TRBD2	TRBV28	CASSRLAGGHDPEQYF	TGTGCCAGCAGTCGACTAGCGGGAGGGCATGACCCCGAGCAGTACTTC
TRBJ2-7	-	TRBD1	TRBV5-1	CASSPGQGRGYEQYF	TGCGCCAGCAGCCCCGGACAGGGAAGGGGGTACGAGCAGTACTTC
TRBJ1-1	medium-sized	TRBD1	TRBV19	CATQTAQGAGGTEAFF	TGTGCCACCCAAACGGCACAGGGGGCTGGTGGCACTGAAGCTTTCTTT
TRBJ2-1	-	TRBD2	TRBV11-2	CASSLGTSGRSNEQFF	TGTGCCAGCAGCTTAGGAACTAGCGGGAGAAGCAATGAGCAGTTCTTC
TRBJ2-3	-	-	TRBV5-6	CASSRGGASTDTQYF	TGTGCCAGCAGTAGGGGGGGAGCTAGCACAGATACGCAGTATTTT
TRBJ2-5	-	-	TRBV5-1	CASSRGWGGPRETQYF	TGCGCCAGCAGCCGGGGGTGGGGCGGCCCCCGGGAGACCCAGTACTTC
TRBJ2-1	-	TRBD1	TRBV28	CASVNRGSLPEQFF	TGTGCCAGCGTCAACAGGGGGTCCCTACCTGAGCAGTTCTTC
TRBJ2-5	-	TRBD2	TRBV28	CASSRGGGSGSRQETQYF	TGTGCCAGCAGTAGGGGAGGAGGGAGCGGGAGTAGGCAAGAGACCCAGTACTTC
TRBJ2-3	-	TRBD2	TRBV5-1	CASSYGLAGGEDTQYF	TGCGCCAGCAGCTATGGACTAGCGGGGGGGGAAGATACGCAGTATTTT
TRBJ2-1	-	-	TRBV18	CASSPPAGLYNEQFF	TGTGCCAGCTCACCACCGGCCGGACTTTACAATGAGCAGTTCTTC
TRBJ1-2	-	-	TRBV12-3/TRBV12-4	CASSLRYGYTF	TGTGCCAGCAGTTTGCGCTATGGCTACACCTTC
TRBJ2-1	-	TRBD2	TRBV13	CASSLPGGPFEQFF	TGTGCCAGCAGCTTACCGGGAGGGCCGTTCGAGCAGTTCTTC
TRBJ2-5	-	TRBD2	TRBV27	CASSRGTSGGPQETQYF	TGTGCCAGCAGTCGAGGGACTAGCGGGGGCCCCCAAGAGACCCAGTACTTC
TRBJ2-7	-	TRBD1	TRBV6-5	CASSVGTVLYEQYF	TGTGCCAGCAGCGTAGGGACAGTTCTCTACGAGCAGTACTTC
TRBJ1-6	once	TRBD1	TRBV30	CAWRTGNNSPLHF	TGTGCCTGGCGGACAGGGAATAATTCACCCCTCCACTTT
TRBJ2-3	-	-	TRBV11-2	CASSPRAAHSTDTQYF	TGTGCCAGCAGCCCCCGAGCGGCCCATAGCACAGATACGCAGTATTTT
TRBJ2-7	few	-	TRBV28	CASREYNEQYF	TGTGCCAGCAGGGAGTATAACGAGCAGTACTTC
TRBJ2-2	-	TRBD1	TRBV9	CASSVEGEGAVTGELFF	TGTGCCAGCAGCGTAGAAGGAGAGGGGGCGGTTACCGGGGAGCTGTTTTTT
TRBJ2-7	-	TRBD2	TRBV3-1/TRBV3-2	CASSQDSSELANEQYF	TGTGCCAGCAGCCAAGATTCGTCGGAACTAGCGAACGAGCAGTACTTC
TRBJ1-5	-	-	TRBV30	CAWSFSSAHSNQPQHF	TGTGCCTGGAGTTTTTCTTCAGCGCATAGCAATCAGCCCCAGCATTTT
TRBJ2-7	-	TRBD2	TRBV10-3	CAISESPSGLYEQYF	TGTGCCATCAGTGAGTCGCCTAGCGGGTTGTACGAGCAGTACTTC
TRBJ1-5	-	-	TRBV9	CASSPYSNQPQHF	TGTGCCAGCAGCCCCTATAGCAATCAGCCCCAGCATTTT
TRBJ2-5	-	-	TRBV15	CATSRDDSQETQYF	TGTGCCACCAGCAGAGACGACAGCCAAGAGACCCAGTACTTC
TRBJ1-1	-	-	TRBV11-2	CASSLDLTGGAFF	TGTGCCAGCAGCTTAGATCTTACGGGGGGGGCTTTCTTT
TRBJ2-3	-	TRBD2	TRBV25-1	CASPRGASGVTDTQYF	TGTGCCAGCCCCAGGGGGGCTAGCGGGGTCACAGATACGCAGTATTTT
TRBJ1-5	once	-	TRBV15	CATSRDSANPPQHF	TGTGCCACCAGCAGAGATAGTGCGAACCCGCCCCAGCATTTT
TRBJ2-3	-	TRBD1	TRBV5-1	CASSLTGAYTDTQYF	TGCGCCAGCAGCTTGACAGGGGCATACACAGATACGCAGTATTTT
TRBJ2-7	-	TRBD2	TRBV20-1	CSASVSGGRYEQYF	TGCAGTGCTAGTGTGTCTGGCGGGAGGTACGAGCAGTACTTC
TRBJ1-1	few	-	TRBV6-6	CASSLRAANTEAFF	TGTGCCAGCAGTCTCAGGGCTGCTAACACTGAAGCTTTCTTT
TRBJ1-5	-	-	TRBV12-3/TRBV12-4	CASSPVGNQPQHF	TGTGCCAGCAGTCCCGTAGGCAATCAGCCCCAGCATTTT
TRBJ2-3	few	TRBD2	TRBV7-3	CASSLGLAGGLADTQYF	TGTGCCAGCAGCTTAGGGCTAGCGGGAGGATTGGCAGATACGCAGTATTTT
TRBJ1-6	-	-	TRBV3-1/TRBV3-2	CASSQGGGSPLHF	TGTGCCAGCAGCCAGGGAGGAGGTTCACCCCTCCACTTT
TRBJ2-1	-	TRBD2	TRBV10-2	CASTPLAGAENEQFF	TGCGCCAGCACCCCACTAGCGGGGGCGGAGAATGAGCAGTTCTTC
TRBJ1-6	-	-	TRBV12-5	CASGLEAANSPLHF	TGTGCTAGTGGTTTGGAGGCAGCGAATTCACCCCTCCACTTT
TRBJ2-5	few	-	TRBV18	CASSPSLGEETQYF	TGTGCCAGCTCACCATCGTTGGGAGAAGAGACCCAGTACTTC
TRBJ1-1	once	-	TRBV28	CASSLRGGSFMNTEAFF	TGTGCCAGCAGTTTACGGGGGGGGTCTTTCATGAACACTGAAGCTTTCTTT
TRBJ1-4	-	-	TRBV29-1	CSVQKAGSRNEKLFF	TGCAGCGTTCAAAAGGCGGGGTCCCGGAATGAAAAACTGTTTTTT
TRBJ1-3	-	-	TRBV7-9	CASLYFGETRVNTIYF	TGTGCCAGCCTTTACTTCGGGGAAACTCGAGTAAACACCATATATTTT
TRBJ2-7	-	TRBD2	TRBV7-2	CASSLALAGGYEQYF	TGTGCCAGCAGCTTGGCACTAGCGGGAGGCTACGAGCAGTACTTC
TRBJ1-1	few	TRBD1	TRBV6-1	CASSEAGGLTEAFF	TGTGCCAGCAGTGAAGCAGGGGGCTTGACTGAAGCTTTCTTT
TRBJ1-2	-	-	TRBV7-6	CASSLSGQPGDGYTF	TGTGCCAGCAGCTTATCGGGGCAGCCAGGGGATGGCTACACCTTC
TRBJ2-7	-	TRBD1	TRBV7-9	CASNPGTDSYEQYF	TGTGCCAGCAACCCCGGGACAGACTCCTACGAGCAGTACTTC
TRBJ2-1	-	TRBD2	TRBV2	CASSGLAGVDEQFF	TGTGCCAGCAGTGGACTAGCGGGAGTCGATGAGCAGTTCTTC
TRBJ2-1	-	TRBD2	TRBV6-2/TRBV6-3	CASSILAGEFNEQFF	TGTGCCAGCAGTATACTAGCGGGAGAGTTCAATGAGCAGTTCTTC
TRBJ2-3	-	TRBD1	TRBV27	CASTVDRGRSDTQYF	TGTGCCAGCACCGTGGACAGGGGGCGATCAGATACGCAGTATTTT
TRBJ1-3	once	TRBD1	TRBV6-6	CASSHTQGQGNSGNTIYF	TGTGCCAGCAGTCACACACAGGGACAGGGGAATTCTGGAAACACCATATATTTT